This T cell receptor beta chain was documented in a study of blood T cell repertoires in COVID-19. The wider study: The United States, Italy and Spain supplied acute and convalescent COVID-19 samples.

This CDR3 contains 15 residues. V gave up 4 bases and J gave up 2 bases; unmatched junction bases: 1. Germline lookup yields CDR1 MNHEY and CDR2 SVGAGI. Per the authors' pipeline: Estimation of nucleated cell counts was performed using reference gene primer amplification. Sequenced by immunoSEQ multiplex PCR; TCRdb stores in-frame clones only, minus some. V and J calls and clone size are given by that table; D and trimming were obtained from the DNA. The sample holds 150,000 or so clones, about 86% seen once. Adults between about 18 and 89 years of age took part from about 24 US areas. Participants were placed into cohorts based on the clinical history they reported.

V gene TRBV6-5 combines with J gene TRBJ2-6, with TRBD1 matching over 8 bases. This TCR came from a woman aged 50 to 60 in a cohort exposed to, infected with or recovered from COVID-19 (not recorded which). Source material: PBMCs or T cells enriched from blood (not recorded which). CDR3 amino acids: CASSLDRAGANVLTF. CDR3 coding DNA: TGTGCCAGCAGTTTGGACAGGGCTGGGGCCAACGTCCTGACTTTC.